One sample yielded the 26 T cell receptor beta chains listed below, sequenced in a study of T cell repertoires in cytomegalovirus infection. MiXCR, run by TCRdb on the reads, gives a single entry per CDR3 protein. Of around 240,000 distinct CDR3 sequences in the sample, about 20% were seen once. The sample comprised CD8+ T cells from PBMCs. These receptors came from a human donor in good health (CMV status not recorded). Some clones in this sample may be carry-over from other donors' samples.

The rearrangement joins TRBV5-5 to TRBJ2-3, with a possible D match to TRBD2 (5 bases). Per germline, CDR1 SGHKS and CDR2 YYEKEE (reference sequence). This CDR3 comprises 15 residues. The V gene lost 0 bases and the J gene lost 0 bases, with 8 bases spanning the gap. The CDR3 nucleotides are TGTGCCAGCAGCTTGGTCCGGGAAAGCACAGATACGCAGTATTTT. Protein: CASSLVRESTDTQYF.

V and J are TRBV12-3 or TRBV12-4 and TRBJ1-3, with 10 bases aligning to TRBD1. Losses at the gene ends were 5 bases for V and 0 bases for J; bases not matched to a gene: 7. The CDR3 contains 17 residues. As DNA, the CDR3 is TGTGCCAGCAGTCTGGCGGGACAGGGGAGCTCTGGAAACACCATATATTTT. Translation gives CASSLAGQGSSGNTIYF.

This clonotype was picked up many times. This sequence joins TRBV27 and TRBJ1-2, with D tentatively TRBD1 (5 bases). The CDR3 sequence is 15 residues long. V was clipped by 5 bases and J by 4 bases, with 17 bases between them. Germline CDR1 reads MNHEY; CDR2 reads SMNVEV (reference sequence). The CDR3 DNA reads as TGTGCCAGCAGTCCGGACGGCAATGGGGGCTATGGCTACACCTTC. Amino acid sequence: CASSPDGNGGYGYTF.

CDR3 DNA sequence: TGTGCCAGCAGTGAAGGACAGGGGGCGAATGAGCAGTTCTTC. Translating gives CASSEGQGANEQFF. This rearrangement joins TRBV2 to TRBJ2-1; TRBD1 matches 10 bases. Germline V CDR1 and CDR2: SNHLY, FYNNEI. The trim removed 1 base at V and 7 bases at J, leaving 1 base unmatched. The CDR3 totals 14 residues.

This clonotype was recorded at least ten times. The chain combines TRBV9 with TRBJ2-2, with TRBD1 as a possible D gene (6 bases). Germline CDR1 and CDR2: SGDLS and YYNGEE. V dropped 7 bases and J dropped 7 bases, with 11 bases sitting between them. CDR3 length equals 12 residues. CDR3 sequence: CASGQTYGELFF. The DNA of the CDR3 is TGTGCCAGCGGACAGACCTACGGGGAGCTGTTTTTT.

The chain combines TRBV7-6 with TRBJ1-1; D gene unclear. CDR1 SGHVS and CDR2 FNYEAQ come from the germline V gene. The CDR3 sequence is 15 residues long. Trimming took 0 bases from V and 6 from J, leaving 14 bases between them. The CDR3 sequence is CASSLASVQSSEAFF. CDR3 DNA: TGTGCCAGCAGCTTAGCCTCGGTACAGAGCTCTGAAGCTTTCTTT.

J is TRBJ2-5 and V is TRBV7-2, with 11 bases fitting TRBD2. The CDR3 length is 16 residues. Germline-derived CDR1 and CDR2 are SGHTA and FQGNSA. V gave up 7 bases and J gave up 4 bases; unmatched junction bases: 11. CDR3 sequence: CASTLRGSGGAETQYF. The CDR3 DNA reads TGTGCCAGCACCCTTAGAGGTAGCGGGGGGGCAGAGACCCAGTACTTC.

The rearrangement uses TRBV12-3 or TRBV12-4 and TRBJ2-1, with 10 bases fitting TRBD1. J gave up 0 bases and V 8 bases, and 7 bases lay outside the gene matches. The CDR3 length is 16 residues. The CDR3 spells CASGTGAGSSYNEQFF. The CDR3 nucleotides read TGTGCCAGCGGGACAGGGGCAGGGAGCTCCTACAATGAGCAGTTCTTC.

Only a few counts were recorded for this clonotype. This chain uses TRBV5-6 with TRBJ2-3; D is perhaps TRBD2 (5 bases). The CDR3 is 15 amino acids. Looked up from germline, CDR1 is SGHDT and CDR2 is YYEEEE. V was pared by 4 bases and J by 5 bases, with 17 bases between. DNA of the CDR3: TGTGCCAGCAGCCCCCCCCCGGGATACCGAGATACGCAGTATTTT. This gives the protein CASSPPPGYRDTQYF.

This chain joins TRBV9 and TRBJ2-1, with 11 bases identical to TRBD2. The CDR3 runs to 15 residues. Looked up from germline, CDR1 is SGDLS and CDR2 is YYNGEE. J lost 8 bases, V lost 3 bases, and 7 bases had no gene match. This chain's CDR3 is CASSALSGGGDEQFF. DNA for the CDR3: TGTGCCAGCAGCGCCCTTAGCGGGGGGGGCGATGAGCAGTTCTTC.

The CDR3 loop is CASSFLGNTDTQYF. The CDR3 nucleotides are TGTGCCAGCAGCTTCCTCGGGAACACAGATACGCAGTATTTT. The J gene is TRBJ2-3, the V gene TRBV7-9; tentative D call: TRBD2 (5 bases). Germline values: CDR1 SEHNR, CDR2 FQNEAQ (reference sequence). V was clipped by 3 bases and J by 2 bases, with 9 bases between them. CDR3 length: 14 amino acids.

This clonotype was found a few times. The V and J genes are TRBV5-1 and TRBJ2-3, with D possibly matching TRBD2 (5 bases). V shed 0 bases and J shed 4 bases, with 9 bases lying between them. The CDR3 sequence is 14 residues long. Per the germline V gene, CDR1 is SGHRS and CDR2 is YFSETQ. In DNA form, the CDR3 reads TGCGCCAGCAGCTTGGCGGGGTCGTCAGATACGCAGTATTTT. Its protein is CASSLAGSSDTQYF. Based on the CDR3 plus reference TRBV5-1 and TRBJ2-3, the full variable domain is KAGVTQTPRYLIKTRGQQVTLSCSPISGHRSVSWYQQTPGQGLQFLFEYFSETQRNKGNFPGRFSGRQFSNSRSEMNVSTLELGDSALYLCASSLAGSSDTQYFGPGTRLTVL.

The sample holds a few counts of this clonotype. V usage is TRBV2 and J usage is TRBJ1-1; D possibly corresponds to TRBD1 (6 bases). V lost 1 base and J lost 2, with 11 bases in between. Per germline, CDR1 SNHLY and CDR2 FYNNEI. This CDR3 is built from 15 residues. Written as DNA, the CDR3 is TGTGCCAGCAGTGAAGAAAGGGGGGGTAACACTGAAGCTTTCTTT. It yields the protein CASSEERGGNTEAFF.

The sample holds a few counts of this clonotype. The rearrangement uses TRBV6-6 and TRBJ2-1; D not resolved. V was clipped by 6 bases and J by 6 bases, with 15 bases between them. In germline, CDR1 is MNHNY, CDR2 SVGAGI (reference sequence). The CDR3 totals 14 residues. CDR3 sequence reads: CASSIGPLTNEQFF. CDR3 DNA sequence: TGTGCCAGCAGCATTGGCCCTTTAACCAATGAGCAGTTCTTC.

The gene calls are TRBV4-1 and TRBJ1-1; D is ambiguous. The CDR3 sequence is 15 residues long. Per the germline V gene, CDR1 is MGHRA and CDR2 is YSYEKL. The ends were cut back, 0 bases at V and 7 bases at J, with 15 bases in the middle. CDR3 bases: TGCGCCAGCAGCCAAGAAAGCGTTTTGGGGAATGAAGCTTTCTTT. Its protein product is CASSQESVLGNEAFF.

As for this clonotype: Since a much larger clone is just one base distant, this may be a read error. The CDR3 nucleotides are TGCGCCAGAAGCCCCTTTGGGGGGGGCGGGTACAATGAGCAGTTCTTC. Protein product: CARSPFGGGGYNEQFF. The V and J genes are TRBV5-1 and TRBJ2-1; D may be TRBD2 (7 bases). The CDR3 totals 16 residues. Germline-derived CDR1 and CDR2 are SGHRS and YFSETQ. Trimming removed 8 bases from V and 4 bases from J, with 22 bases in between.

The rearrangement joins TRBV12-3 or TRBV12-4 to TRBJ2-5; D gene uncertain. The CDR3 spans 12 residues. V dropped 3 bases and J dropped 7 bases, with 9 bases sitting between them. CDR3 loop: CASSFPLGTQYF. In nucleotides, the CDR3 is TGTGCCAGCAGTTTCCCCCTTGGGACCCAGTACTTC.

This clonotype was observed a few times. V gene TRBV5-1 combines with J gene TRBJ1-1; D gene uncertain. The V gene's germline CDR1 is SGHRS and CDR2 YFSETQ. The ends were cut back, 0 bases at V and 4 bases at J, with 10 bases in the middle. This CDR3 is 14 amino acids long. The CDR3 reads CASSLAGMSTEAFF. Here the CDR3 DNA reads TGCGCCAGCAGCTTGGCCGGGATGAGCACTGAAGCTTTCTTT. Based on the CDR3 plus reference TRBV5-1 and TRBJ1-1, the full variable domain is KAGVTQTPRYLIKTRGQQVTLSCSPISGHRSVSWYQQTPGQGLQFLFEYFSETQRNKGNFPGRFSGRQFSNSRSEMNVSTLELGDSALYLCASSLAGMSTEAFFGQGTRLTVV.

This clonotype came up many times. The chain couples TRBV7-3 to TRBJ2-2; D is uncertain. V lost 7 bases and J 5 bases, leaving 20 bases between the germline ends. CDR3 length: 16 residues. CDR1 is SGHTA, CDR2 FQGTGA, per germline. The CDR3 nucleotides read TGTGCCAGCATGTTGTGGCTTTCAATCGGGACCGGGGAGCTGTTTTTT. Translating it yields CASMLWLSIGTGELFF.

The chain has TRBV29-1 and TRBJ1-5; tentatively, D is TRBD1 (6 bases). Germline V CDR1 and CDR2: SQVTM, ANQGSEA. Trimming took off 7 bases at V and 5 bases at J, with 12 bases between the two ends. The length of the CDR3 is 12 residues. CDR3 residues: CSAPEGDQPQHF. The CDR3 DNA follows: TGCAGCGCCCCGGAGGGGGATCAGCCCCAGCATTTT.

The genes are TRBV7-3 and TRBJ2-5, with 7 positions matching TRBD2. Trimming cost V 3 bases and J 9 bases; bases outside gene matches: 7. Germline V gene sequence: CDR1 SGHTA, CDR2 FQGTGA. This CDR3 spans 13 amino acids. CDR3 sequence reads: CASSFGGDAAQYF. CDR3 nucleotides: TGTGCCAGCAGCTTTGGGGGGGACGCGGCCCAGTACTTC. Variable domain in full (rest from reference TRBV7-3 and TRBJ2-5): GAGVSQTPSNKVTEKGKYVELRCDPISGHTALYWYRQSLGQGPEFLIYFQGTGAADDSGLPNDRFFAVRPEGSVSTLKIQRTERGDSAVYLCASSFGGDAAQYFGPGTRLLVL.

The gene calls are TRBV20-1 and TRBJ1-5, with D possibly being TRBD1 (5 bases). Germline values: CDR1 DFQATT, CDR2 SNEGSKA (reference sequence). CDR3 size: 16 residues. Trimming took off 0 bases at V and 1 base at J, with 13 bases between the two ends. CDR3 coding DNA: TGCAGTGCTAGAGATCCCCTGGACACAAGCAATCAGCCCCAGCATTTT. This codes for CSARDPLDTSNQPQHF.

The chain carries TRBV19 and TRBJ2-4; 7 nucleotides line up with TRBD1. V was pared by 9 bases and J by 16 bases, with 12 bases of the junction left unmatched. The CDR3 is 11 amino acids. Germline-derived CDR1 and CDR2 are LNHDA and SQIVND (reference sequence). The CDR3 bases are TGTGCCAGCCTAGGGGGCAATGTATTCTACTTC. As protein: CASLGGNVFYF.

The chain recombines TRBV20-1 with TRBJ2-7, with TRBD1 identical over 7 bases. V lost 3 bases and J lost 2; bases outside the gene matches: 7. Germline-derived CDR1 and CDR2 are DFQATT and SNEGSKA (reference sequence). The CDR3 totals 14 residues. CDR3 protein: CSARPDRYPYEQYF. CDR3 sequence (DNA): TGCAGTGCTAGGCCGGACAGGTATCCCTACGAGCAGTACTTC.

In this sample, this clonotype turned up a few times. The rearrangement joins TRBV7-9 to TRBJ2-7; 7 nucleotides line up with TRBD2. J gave up 7 bases and V 8 bases, and 11 bases lay outside the gene matches. The CDR3 length is 13 residues. Germline CDR1 reads SEHNR; CDR2 reads FQNEAQ (reference sequence). The CDR3 sequence is CASAGLGVPEQYF. The CDR3 DNA reads TGTGCCAGCGCAGGACTAGGAGTACCAGAGCAGTACTTC.

The rearrangement joins TRBV4-1 to TRBJ2-7; TRBD2 agrees at 12 bases. The V gene's germline CDR1 is MGHRA and CDR2 YSYEKL. CDR3 size: 16 residues. V was pared by 2 bases and J by 2 bases, with 4 bases of the junction left unmatched. CDR3 in amino acids: CASSQRTSGTTYEQYF. The CDR3, as DNA: TGCGCCAGCAGCCAACGGACTAGCGGGACGACCTACGAGCAGTACTTC.